These 29 T cell receptor beta chains were all obtained from the same sample, sequenced in a study of TIL therapy for anti-PD-1-resistant metastatic lung cancer. This was the immunoSEQ v3 assay. Sequencing used immunoSEQ multiplex PCR; TCRdb keeps in-frame clones, though not all of them. The sample has tens of thousands of clones; approximately 83% are singletons. As for time point: pre-treatment sample, taken before nivolumab and TIL therapy. The starting material was blood, obtained at baseline. Receptor source: a person between 30 and 80 years old with non-small cell lung cancer.

The chain carries TRBV6-6 and TRBJ2-7, with TRBD2 matching over 8 bases. The CDR3 loop spans 15 amino acids. After removal of 6 bases from V and 3 bases from J, the junction contained 10 bases not matched to a gene. Germline V lookup: CDR1 MNHNY, CDR2 SVGAGI (reference sequence). The CDR3 is CASSLSGSPIYEQYF. The CDR3, as DNA: TGTGCCAGCAGCCTAAGCGGGAGCCCCATCTACGAGCAGTACTTC.

The rearrangement uses TRBV3-1 (or the pseudogene TRBV3-2) and TRBJ2-1; D gene unclear. The germline gives CDR1 LGHDT, CDR2 YNNKEL (reference sequence). There are 18 residues in the CDR3. Deletions cut 0 bases from V and 0 bases from J, with 15 bases between. The CDR3, as DNA: TGTGCCAGCAGCCAAGATATCGGCAGGCCTAGCTCCTACAATGAGCAGTTCTTC. Translation gives CASSQDIGRPSSYNEQFF.

This chain joins TRBV15 and TRBJ1-6; no reliable D call. The CDR3 covers 15 residues. Trimming shortened V by 4 bases and J by 2 bases, and 9 bases separated the two germline ends. Germline V gives CDR1 LNHNV, CDR2 YYDKDF (reference sequence). The CDR3, as DNA: TGTGCCACCAGCATGGGTCCGACCTATAATTCACCCCTCCACTTT. Protein product: CATSMGPTYNSPLHF.

The count of this clone is one. This rearrangement joins TRBV4-3 to TRBJ2-1; TRBD2 might be the D (6 bases). In germline, CDR1 is LGHNA, CDR2 YSLEER. CDR3 size: 15 residues. V gave up 0 bases and J gave up 8 bases, with 14 bases separating them. CDR3 in amino acids: CASSQDAERVHEQFF. The CDR3 DNA reads as TGCGCCAGCAGCCAAGATGCGGAGCGGGTCCATGAGCAGTTCTTC.

This clone appeared a single time. The chain uses TRBV12-3 or TRBV12-4 and TRBJ1-1; tentative D call: TRBD1 (6 bases). The CDR3 runs 13 residues. Trimming left V 4 bases short and J 2 bases short, with 8 bases between. CDR3 sequence reads: CASSWTVNTEAFF. The CDR3 DNA sequence: TGTGCCAGCAGTTGGACAGTAAACACTGAAGCTTTCTTT.

This clone was found a few times. The genes are TRBV6-6 and TRBJ1-2; D may be TRBD1 (5 bases). The germline V gene has CDR1 MNHNY and CDR2 SVGAGI (reference sequence). The CDR3 contains 13 residues. V was pared by 6 bases and J by 4 bases, with 12 bases between. This chain's CDR3 is CASRGGPIYGYTF. In DNA form, the CDR3 reads TGTGCCAGCAGGGGGGGACCCATCTATGGCTACACCTTC.

The chain recombines TRBV6-2 or TRBV6-3 with TRBJ2-3; D unresolved. The CDR3 runs 18 residues. Germline-derived CDR1 and CDR2 are MNHEY and SVGEGT. Trimming removed 4 bases at V and 2 bases at J, with 22 bases between. CDR3 DNA: TGTGCCAGCAGTTCCCCCGCCGGGTCCCGAGAAGTCACAGATACGCAGTATTTT. It is translated as CASSSPAGSREVTDTQYF.

The rearrangement links TRBV7-9 to TRBJ2-5, with a weak D call TRBD2 (5 bases). Germline V CDR1 and CDR2: SEHNR, FQNEAQ (reference sequence). The CDR3 sequence is 13 residues long. The V gene lost 5 bases and the J gene lost 5 bases, with 12 bases spanning the gap. The CDR3 loop is CASSRESWETQYF. CDR3 DNA sequence: TGTGCCAGCAGCCGGGAATCCTGGGAGACCCAGTACTTC.

This chain connects TRBV19 to TRBJ2-6; no definite D call. Germline CDR1 and CDR2: LNHDA and SQIVND (reference sequence). The CDR3 length is 13 residues. The V end lost 6 bases, the J end lost 0 bases, and 3 bases lay between the germline ends. The CDR3 reads CASSISGANVLTF. CDR3 DNA sequence: TGTGCCAGTAGCATCTCTGGGGCCAACGTCCTGACTTTC.

V usage is TRBV5-1 and J usage is TRBJ1-4; D gene unclear. The CDR3 is 14 residues long. The germline V gene has CDR1 SGHRS and CDR2 YFSETQ. V lost 0 bases and J 3 bases, leaving 6 bases between the germline ends. The CDR3 is CASSLVQPNEKLFF. DNA of the CDR3: TGCGCCAGCAGCTTGGTTCAGCCTAATGAAAAACTGTTTTTT.

The CDR3 loop is CASSNPGLAGAGETQYF. The CDR3 DNA follows: TGTGCCAGCAGCAATCCGGGACTAGCGGGTGCAGGAGAGACCCAGTACTTC. The chain recombines TRBV7-9 with TRBJ2-5, with 12 bases aligning to TRBD2. Germline trimming cut 5 bases from V and 4 bases from J; bases unmatched to any gene: 11. Germline-derived CDR1 and CDR2 are SEHNR and FQNEAQ (reference sequence). The CDR3 sequence is 17 residues long.

The V and J genes are TRBV5-1 and TRBJ2-3; D might be TRBD1 (6 bases). Trimming removed 2 bases at V and 5 bases at J, with 12 bases between. This CDR3 has 14 amino acids. CDR1 is SGHRS and CDR2 is YFSETQ in the germline V gene. The CDR3 here is CASSLIRGVDTQYF. DNA for the CDR3: TGCGCCAGCAGCTTAATCAGGGGAGTAGATACGCAGTATTTT.

This chain uses TRBV6-2 or TRBV6-3 with TRBJ2-4; D ambiguous. The germline V and J ends were trimmed by 4 bases and 0 bases, with 28 bases remaining between them. This CDR3 has 21 residues. Looked up from germline, CDR1 is MNHEY and CDR2 is SVGEGT. The CDR3 nucleotides read TGTGCCAGCAGTTCAACCCCCTATTCAGACCCGTGGGGTCTAGCCAAAAACATTCAGTACTTC. It specifies CASSSTPYSDPWGLAKNIQYF.

The rearrangement joins TRBV28 to TRBJ2-5; tentative D call: TRBD2 (5 bases). The germline V gene has CDR1 MDHEN and CDR2 SYDVKM. The CDR3 totals 16 residues. Between the trimmed V and J ends, which lost 6 bases and 4 bases, there was a span of 21 bases. The CDR3 is CASSKPRGPRGETQYF. CDR3 DNA: TGTGCCAGCAGCAAACCCCGCGGGCCCCGTGGAGAGACCCAGTACTTC.

This clone has a single count. The chain couples TRBV11-2 to TRBJ2-5; possibly TRBD1 or TRBD2 for D (7 bases each). The CDR3 is 13 residues long. In germline, CDR1 is SGHAT, CDR2 FQNNGV. The V and J ends lost 3 bases and 11 bases respectively, with 16 bases between them. CDR3 nucleotides: TGTGCCAGCAGCTTGGGACTACAGGGGTCACAGTACTTC. Its translation is CASSLGLQGSQYF. Filled out from reference TRBV11-2 and TRBJ2-5, the complete variable domain reads EAGVAQSPRYKIIEKRQSVAFWCNPISGHATLYWYQQILGQGPKLLIQFQNNGVVDDSQLPKDRFSAERLKGVDSTLKIQPAKLEDSAVYLCASSLGLQGSQYFGPGTRLLVL.

The chain recombines TRBV5-1 with TRBJ2-1, with TRBD2 matching 8 bases. Trimming removed 1 base from V and 4 bases from J; junction bases left unmatched: 10. This CDR3 has 17 amino acids. Germline V gene sequence: CDR1 SGHRS, CDR2 YFSETQ. CDR3 sequence reads: CASSLPEQGLGYNEQFF. CDR3 sequence (DNA): TGCGCCAGCAGCTTGCCAGAACAGGGACTAGGGTACAATGAGCAGTTCTTC.

The chain has TRBV19 and TRBJ2-2; 9 bases are a match to TRBD1. The J segment lost 5 bases and the V segment lost 6 bases, leaving 10 bases of the junction unmatched. The germline V gene has CDR1 LNHDA and CDR2 SQIVND (reference sequence). The length of the CDR3 is 16 residues. In DNA form, the CDR3 reads TGTGCCAGTAGACCGGACAGGGGAGGGTATACCGGGGAGCTGTTTTTT. This encodes CASRPDRGGYTGELFF. Variable domain in full (rest from reference TRBV19 and TRBJ2-2): DGGITQSPKYLFRKEGQNVTLSCEQNLNHDAMYWYRQDPGQGLRLIYYSQIVNDFQKGDIAEGYSVSREKKESFPLTVTSAQKNPTAFYLCASRPDRGGYTGELFFGEGSRLTVL.

The chain is built from TRBV2 and TRBJ1-2, with D maybe TRBD1 (6 bases). Per the germline V gene, CDR1 is SNHLY and CDR2 is FYNNEI. V gave up 2 bases and J gave up 2 bases, with 21 bases separating them. CDR3 length: 18 residues. The CDR3 is CASSEKGFGQSRNYGYTF. The CDR3 DNA reads as TGTGCCAGCAGTGAAAAAGGGTTCGGACAGAGTAGGAACTATGGCTACACCTTC.

This clone occurred a few times. The rearrangement links TRBV19 to TRBJ2-2; D tentatively reads TRBD1 or TRBD2 (6 bases each). V was trimmed by 6 bases and J by 3 bases, leaving 14 bases between them. The germline V gene encodes CDR1 LNHDA and CDR2 SQIVND (reference sequence). This CDR3 is 15 amino acids long. This CDR3 is CASSHGGRDTGELFF. The CDR3 DNA is TGTGCCAGTAGCCACGGGGGCCGGGACACCGGGGAGCTGTTTTTT.

For this clone: The junction shows a germline mismatch at one end, possibly a read error. CDR3 bases: TGTGCCAGCAGCCAAAGATTCCCAGGGGCCTTACTTTTT. It is translated as CASSQRFPGALLF. The V and J genes are TRBV3-1 (or the pseudogene TRBV3-2) and TRBJ1-4; tentatively, D is TRBD1 (6 bases). The CDR3 sequence is 13 residues long. Germline V CDR1 and CDR2: LGHDT, YNNKEL (reference sequence).

The chain links TRBV5-1 to TRBJ2-4; D might be TRBD2 (6 bases). V was shortened by 4 bases and J by 6 bases, with 17 bases between the two germline ends. Germline loops: CDR1 SGHRS, CDR2 YFSETQ. This CDR3 has 15 amino acids. The CDR3 is CASSPEPGGVNIQYF. The CDR3 nucleotides read TGCGCCAGCAGCCCGGAGCCGGGCGGGGTAAACATTCAGTACTTC.

The CDR3 here is CATSLAGTYPSTDTQYF. For the CDR3, the DNA is TGTGCCACCAGCCTGGCGGGGACATATCCCAGCACAGATACGCAGTATTTT. The chain links TRBV15 to TRBJ2-3, with D perhaps matching TRBD1 or TRBD2 (6 bases each). This CDR3 spans 17 amino acids. The germline V gene has CDR1 LNHNV and CDR2 YYDKDF (reference sequence). V was cut by 5 bases and J by 0 bases, with 18 bases left in between.

The chain is built from TRBV14 and TRBJ1-3; D gene unclear. Trimming cost V 4 bases and J 2 bases, with 15 bases left between them. The CDR3 sequence is 16 residues long. The germline V gene has CDR1 SGHDN and CDR2 FVKESK. CDR3 sequence: CASSLGGKATGNTIYF. Written as DNA, the CDR3 is TGTGCCAGCAGCCTGGGAGGGAAGGCCACTGGAAACACCATATATTTT.

In nucleotides, the CDR3 is TGTGCCAGTAGTATCGGGACAGGGGTGAGCACAGATACGCAGTATTTT. Protein product: CASSIGTGVSTDTQYF. The chain carries TRBV19 and TRBJ2-3; 10 bases align to TRBD1. This CDR3 contains 16 residues. Germline CDR1 reads LNHDA; CDR2 reads SQIVND (reference sequence). V shed 3 bases, J shed 0 bases, and the junction held 3 bases outside the gene matches.

This chain joins TRBV24-1 and TRBJ2-7; D gene ambiguous. The CDR3 is 13 residues long. V shed 7 bases and J shed 4 bases, with 13 bases lying between them. Germline lookup yields CDR1 KGHDR and CDR2 SFDVKD. The CDR3 spells CATSPGSQYEQYF. The CDR3 nucleotides are TGTGCCACCAGCCCCGGAAGTCAATACGAGCAGTACTTC.

J is TRBJ1-5 and V is TRBV5-8; D is possibly TRBD1 (5 bases). Germline CDR1 reads SGHTS; CDR2 reads YDEGEE. Trimming took 0 bases from V and 0 from J, leaving 7 bases between them. The CDR3 loop spans 15 amino acids. The CDR3 loop reads CASSLARVSNQPQHF. The CDR3, as DNA: TGTGCCAGCAGCTTGGCCAGGGTTAGCAATCAGCCCCAGCATTTT.

The genes are TRBV30 and TRBJ1-1; possible D gene TRBD1, 6 bases. Germline V lookup: CDR1 GTSNPN, CDR2 SVGIG (reference sequence). This CDR3 spans 13 amino acids. The V gene lost 5 bases and the J gene lost 3 bases, with 13 bases spanning the gap. CDR3 DNA sequence: TGTGCCTGGGGGTTACAGGGAGACACTGAAGCTTTCTTT. Encoded protein: CAWGLQGDTEAFF.

This clone has only a few counts. The V and J genes are TRBV28 and TRBJ2-7; D is tentatively TRBD1 or TRBD2 (5 bases each). Germline V gene data show CDR1 as MDHEN and CDR2 as SYDVKM. The CDR3 has 14 amino acids. Between the trimmed V and J ends, which lost 5 bases and 0 bases, there was a span of 11 bases. The DNA for the CDR3 is TGTGCCAGCAGTCCCCGGGACCGCTCCTACGAGCAGTACTTC. Its protein is CASSPRDRSYEQYF.

The V and J genes are TRBV29-1 and TRBJ2-1, with D possibly matching TRBD1 (5 bases). V dropped 7 bases and J dropped 5 bases, with 12 bases sitting between them. The CDR3 runs 12 residues. The V gene's germline CDR1 is SQVTM and CDR2 ANQGSEA. The CDR3 coding sequence is TGCAGCGCCGCAGGGCTCCACAATGAGCAGTTCTTC. The encoded protein is CSAAGLHNEQFF.